Sequencing of this T cell receptor (beta chain) was carried out in a study of blood T cells in healthy people across ages. The V end lost 3 bases, the J end lost 0 bases, and 15 bases lay between the germline ends. Germline-derived CDR1 and CDR2 are SGHAT and FQNNGV. The CDR3 contains 17 residues. The sample holds many counts of this clonotype. With a J-beta primer mix and a sample-barcoded 5' primer, a second PCR ran 7 to 11 cycles. Via MiXCR, TCRdb re-called the 5' RACE reads, giving one row per CDR3 protein. This table has approximately 960,000 distinct CDR3 sequences, under 35% appearing once. These data also formed part of another study, on T cells of mothers and their children.

This receptor was obtained from a woman between 35 and 50 years old in good health. The specimen sequenced was blood. The chain employs TRBV11-2 and TRBJ2-4; D gene ambiguous. CDR3 sequence: CASSFEPASLAKNIQYF. DNA for the CDR3: TGTGCCAGCAGCTTCGAACCAGCCTCTCTAGCCAAAAACATTCAGTACTTC.